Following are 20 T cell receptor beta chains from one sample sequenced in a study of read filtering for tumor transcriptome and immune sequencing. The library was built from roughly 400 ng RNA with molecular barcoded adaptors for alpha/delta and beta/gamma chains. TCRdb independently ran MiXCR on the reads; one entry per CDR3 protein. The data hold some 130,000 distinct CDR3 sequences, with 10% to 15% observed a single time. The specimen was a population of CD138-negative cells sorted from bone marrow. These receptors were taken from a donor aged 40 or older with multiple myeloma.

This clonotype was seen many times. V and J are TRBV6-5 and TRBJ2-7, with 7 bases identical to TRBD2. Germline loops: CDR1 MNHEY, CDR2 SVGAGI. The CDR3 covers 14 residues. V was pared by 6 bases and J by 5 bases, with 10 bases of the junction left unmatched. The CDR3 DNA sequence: TGTGCCAGCAGAGTTCGACTAGCAGTCCACGAGCAGTACTTC. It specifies CASRVRLAVHEQYF.

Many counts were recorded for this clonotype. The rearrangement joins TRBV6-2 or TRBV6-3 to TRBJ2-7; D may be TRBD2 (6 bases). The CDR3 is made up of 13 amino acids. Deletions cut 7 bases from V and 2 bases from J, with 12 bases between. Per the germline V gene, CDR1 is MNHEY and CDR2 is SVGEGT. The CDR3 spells CASIGGTTYEQYF. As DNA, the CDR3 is TGTGCCAGCATCGGCGGGACCACCTACGAGCAGTACTTC.

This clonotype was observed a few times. The CDR3 nucleotides read TGTGCCAGCAGCCAGGGAATCGATGAAAAACTGTTTTTT. It codes for CASSQGIDEKLFF. The chain recombines TRBV2 with TRBJ1-4; the D gene is possibly TRBD1 (5 bases). Per germline, CDR1 SNHLY and CDR2 FYNNEI. The CDR3 length is 13 residues. The V end was cut by 6 bases, the J end by 6 bases, with 11 bases between.

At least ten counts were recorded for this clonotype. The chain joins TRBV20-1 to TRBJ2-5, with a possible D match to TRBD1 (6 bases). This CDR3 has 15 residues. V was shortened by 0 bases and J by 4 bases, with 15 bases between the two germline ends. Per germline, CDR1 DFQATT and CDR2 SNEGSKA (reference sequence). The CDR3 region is CSARDMGAGVETQYF. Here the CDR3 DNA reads TGCAGTGCTAGAGATATGGGGGCAGGCGTAGAGACCCAGTACTTC.

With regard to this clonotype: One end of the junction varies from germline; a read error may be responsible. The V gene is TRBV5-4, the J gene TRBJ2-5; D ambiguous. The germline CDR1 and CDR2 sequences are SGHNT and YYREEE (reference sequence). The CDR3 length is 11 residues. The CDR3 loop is CASSLAEPQYF. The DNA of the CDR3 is TGTGCCAGCAGCTTGGCAGAGCCCCAGTACTTC.

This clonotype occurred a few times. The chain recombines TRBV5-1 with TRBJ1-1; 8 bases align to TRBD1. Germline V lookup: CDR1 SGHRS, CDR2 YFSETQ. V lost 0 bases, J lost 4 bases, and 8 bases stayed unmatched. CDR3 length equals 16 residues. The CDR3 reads CASSLGGQGSGTEAFF. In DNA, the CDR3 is TGCGCCAGCAGCTTGGGAGGACAGGGATCGGGCACTGAAGCTTTCTTT.

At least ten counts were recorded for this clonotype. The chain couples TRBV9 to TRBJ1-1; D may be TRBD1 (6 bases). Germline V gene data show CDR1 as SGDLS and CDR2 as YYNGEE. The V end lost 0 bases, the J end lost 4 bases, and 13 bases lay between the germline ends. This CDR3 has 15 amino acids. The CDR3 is CASSVVGQGGTEAFF. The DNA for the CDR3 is TGTGCCAGCAGCGTAGTAGGTCAAGGGGGCACTGAAGCTTTCTTT.

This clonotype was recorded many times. The CDR3 region is CASSLVQTNQPQHF. The CDR3 DNA reads TGTGCCAGCAGTTTAGTACAGACGAATCAGCCCCAGCATTTT. J is TRBJ1-5 and V is TRBV12-3 or TRBV12-4; D is uncertain. V lost 1 base and J lost 4, with 8 bases in between. The CDR3 spans 14 residues.

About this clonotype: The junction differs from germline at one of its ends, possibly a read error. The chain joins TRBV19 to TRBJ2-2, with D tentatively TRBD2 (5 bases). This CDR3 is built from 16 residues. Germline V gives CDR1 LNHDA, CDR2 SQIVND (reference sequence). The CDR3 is CASSRNRNTVSGELSF. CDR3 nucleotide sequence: TGTGCCAGTAGCCGCAACCGGAACACGGTGTCCGGGGAGCTGTCTTTT.

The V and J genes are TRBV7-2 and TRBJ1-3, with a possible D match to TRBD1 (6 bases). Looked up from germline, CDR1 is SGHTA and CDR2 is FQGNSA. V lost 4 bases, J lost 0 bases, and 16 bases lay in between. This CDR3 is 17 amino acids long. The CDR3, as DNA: TGTGCCAGCAGCTCATACCGGGACACAATCTCTGGAAACACCATATATTTT. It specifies CASSSYRDTISGNTIYF.

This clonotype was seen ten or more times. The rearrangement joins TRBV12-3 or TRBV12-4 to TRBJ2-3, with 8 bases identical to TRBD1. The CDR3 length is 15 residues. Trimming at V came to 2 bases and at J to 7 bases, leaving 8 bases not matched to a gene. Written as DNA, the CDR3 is TGTGCCAGCAGTTTAACAGGGGGGAATGGCTATACGCAGTATTTT. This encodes CASSLTGGNGYTQYF.

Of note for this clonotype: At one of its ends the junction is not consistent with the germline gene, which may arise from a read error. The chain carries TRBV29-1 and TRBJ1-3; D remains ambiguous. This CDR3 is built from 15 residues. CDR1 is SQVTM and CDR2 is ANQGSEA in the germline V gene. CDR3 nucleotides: TGCAGCGTTGAATCGTATACCGACTCTGGAAACACCGTATATTTT. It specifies CSVESYTDSGNTVYF.

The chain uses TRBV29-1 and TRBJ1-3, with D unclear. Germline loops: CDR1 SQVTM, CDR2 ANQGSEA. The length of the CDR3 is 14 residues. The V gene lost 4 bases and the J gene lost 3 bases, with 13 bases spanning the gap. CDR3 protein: CSVGVSRDGNTIYF. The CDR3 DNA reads TGCAGCGTTGGGGTCTCGAGGGATGGAAACACCATATATTTT. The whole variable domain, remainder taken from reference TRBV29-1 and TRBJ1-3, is SAVISQKPSRDICQRGTSLTIQCQVDSQVTMMFWYRQQPGQSLTLIATANQGSEATYESGFVIDKFPISRPNLTFSTLTVSNMSPEDSSIYLCSVGVSRDGNTIYFGEGSWLTVV.

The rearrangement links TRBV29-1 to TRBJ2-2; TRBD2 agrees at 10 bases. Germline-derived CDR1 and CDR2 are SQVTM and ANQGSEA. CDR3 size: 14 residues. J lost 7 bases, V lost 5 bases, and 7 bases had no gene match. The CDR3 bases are TGCAGCGTTTCTACTAGCGGGGTTGGCGGGGAGCTGTTTTTT. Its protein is CSVSTSGVGGELFF.

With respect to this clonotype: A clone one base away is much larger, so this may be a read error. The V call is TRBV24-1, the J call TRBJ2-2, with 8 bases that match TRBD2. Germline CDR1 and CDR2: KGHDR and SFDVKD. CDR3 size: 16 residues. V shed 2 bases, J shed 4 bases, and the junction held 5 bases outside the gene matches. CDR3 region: CATSDWGLVGTGELFF. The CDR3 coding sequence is TGTGCCACCAGTGATTGGGGACTAGTAGGCACCGGGGAGCTGTTTTTT.

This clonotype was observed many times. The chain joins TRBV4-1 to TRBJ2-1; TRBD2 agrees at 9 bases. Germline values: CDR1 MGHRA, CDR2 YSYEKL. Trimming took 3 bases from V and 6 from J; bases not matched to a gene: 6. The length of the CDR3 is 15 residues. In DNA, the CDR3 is TGCGCCAGCAGCCAGCGGGGGGGGAACTTCAATGAGCAGTTCTTC. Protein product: CASSQRGGNFNEQFF.

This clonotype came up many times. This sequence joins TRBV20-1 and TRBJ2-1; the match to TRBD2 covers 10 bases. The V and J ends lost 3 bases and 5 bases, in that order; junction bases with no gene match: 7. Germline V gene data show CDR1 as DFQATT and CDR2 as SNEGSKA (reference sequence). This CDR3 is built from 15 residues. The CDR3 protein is CSASKREGLNNEQFF. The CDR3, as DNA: TGCAGTGCTAGCAAGCGGGAGGGCCTGAACAATGAGCAGTTCTTC.

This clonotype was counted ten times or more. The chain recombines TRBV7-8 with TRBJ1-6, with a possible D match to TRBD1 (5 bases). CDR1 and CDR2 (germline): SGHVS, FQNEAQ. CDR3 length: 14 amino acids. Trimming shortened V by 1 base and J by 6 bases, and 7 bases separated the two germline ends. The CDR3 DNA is TGTGCCAGCAGCTTAGGGGGGGGTAATTCACCCCTCCACTTT. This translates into CASSLGGGNSPLHF. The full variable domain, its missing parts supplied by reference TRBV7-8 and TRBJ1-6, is GAGVSQSPRYKVAKRGQDVALRCDPISGHVSLFWYQQALGQGPEFLTYFQNEAQLDKSGLPSDRFFAERPEGSVSTLKIQRTQQEDSAVYLCASSLGGGNSPLHFGNGTRLTVT.

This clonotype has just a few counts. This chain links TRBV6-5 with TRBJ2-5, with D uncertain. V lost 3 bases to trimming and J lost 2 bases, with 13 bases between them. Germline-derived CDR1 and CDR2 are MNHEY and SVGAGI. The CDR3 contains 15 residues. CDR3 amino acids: CASSYAGRSQETQYF. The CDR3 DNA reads TGTGCCAGCAGTTATGCCGGACGTTCTCAAGAGACCCAGTACTTC.

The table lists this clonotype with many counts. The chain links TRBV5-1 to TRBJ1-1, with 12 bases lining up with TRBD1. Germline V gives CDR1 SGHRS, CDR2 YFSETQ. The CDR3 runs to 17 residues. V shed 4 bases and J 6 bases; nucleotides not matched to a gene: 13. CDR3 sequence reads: CASSVGDRGRGIAEAFF. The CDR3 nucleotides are TGCGCCAGCAGCGTAGGGGACAGGGGGCGCGGAATAGCTGAAGCTTTCTTT.